The 9 T cell receptor beta chains listed next were all sequenced from one sample in a study of blood T cell repertoires in COVID-19. Here immunoSEQ multiplex PCR was the method, and the copy in TCRdb shows in-frame clones only, minus some. Of approximately 250,000 clones listed, 75% to 90% are singletons. The sequencing sample was made of PBMCs or T cells enriched from blood (not recorded which). These receptors were collected from a young woman who had recovered from COVID-19.

The rearrangement links TRBV20-1 to TRBJ1-1; 7 positions match TRBD1. The CDR3 is 13 residues long. The V segment lost 3 bases and the J segment 4 bases; nucleotides outside the gene matches: 5. Looked up from germline, CDR1 is DFQATT and CDR2 is SNEGSKA (reference sequence). CDR3 nucleotides: TGCAGTGCTAGTACAGGGGTTGGCACTGAAGCTTTCTTT. Translation: CSASTGVGTEAFF.

V gene TRBV21-1 combines with J gene TRBJ1-5. TRBV21-1 is a known pseudogene. The CDR3 consists of 16 residues. The DNA for the CDR3 is TGTGCCAGCAGCAATCGGTTAGACTTTAGCAATCAGCCCCAGCATTTT. This translates into CASSNRLDFSNQPQHF.

CDR3 sequence (DNA): TGTGCCAGCAGCCATAGTTCGGGACAGGGGGCCGGAGGCTACACCTTC. Its protein product is CASSHSSGQGAGGYTF. J is TRBJ1-2 and V is TRBV4-2, with TRBD1 matching 12 bases. V dropped 3 bases and J dropped 8; count of bases not matched to a gene: 10. The CDR3 loop spans 16 amino acids. In germline, CDR1 is LGHNA, CDR2 YNFKEQ.

The J gene is TRBJ2-5, the V gene TRBV7-3; 10 bases fit TRBD2. Germline CDR1 reads SGHTA; CDR2 reads FQGTGA. V lost 3 bases, J lost 5 bases, and 6 bases stayed unmatched. The length of the CDR3 is 15 residues. CDR3 sequence (DNA): TGTGCCAGCAGCTTGCTAGCGGGAGCTATGGAGACCCAGTACTTC. This codes for CASSLLAGAMETQYF. Full variable domain (remainder filled in from reference TRBV7-3 and TRBJ2-5): GAGVSQTPSNKVTEKGKYVELRCDPISGHTALYWYRQSLGQGPEFLIYFQGTGAADDSGLPNDRFFAVRPEGSVSTLKIQRTERGDSAVYLCASSLLAGAMETQYFGPGTRLLVL.

The J gene is TRBJ1-2, the V gene TRBV12-3 or TRBV12-4, with a weak D call TRBD1 (5 bases). Between the trimmed V and J ends, which lost 6 bases and 6 bases, there was a span of 8 bases. This CDR3 comprises 11 residues. In DNA form, the CDR3 reads TGTGCCAGCAGCCTGGGGCATGGCTACACCTTC. Protein sequence: CASSLGHGYTF.

The CDR3 region is CASSSRQGVNEKLFF. The CDR3 bases are TGTGCCAGCAGCAGCCGACAGGGCGTTAATGAAAAACTGTTTTTT. The rearrangement links TRBV13 to TRBJ1-4; 7 bases match TRBD1. The germline CDR1 and CDR2 sequences are PRHDT and FYEKMQ (reference sequence). The CDR3 is made up of 15 amino acids. The V segment lost 5 bases and the J segment 4 bases; nucleotides outside the gene matches: 7.

CDR3 amino acids: CASSDRGGREQFF. In DNA, the CDR3 is TGTGCCAGCAGCGACAGGGGGGGCAGGGAGCAGTTCTTC. This chain joins TRBV6-2 or TRBV6-3 and TRBJ2-1; 9 nucleotides align to TRBD1. Germline V lookup: CDR1 MNHEY, CDR2 SVGEGT. This CDR3 contains 13 residues. V shed 6 bases and J 10 bases; nucleotides not matched to a gene: 7.

The V call is TRBV29-1, the J call TRBJ1-2; D uncertain. This CDR3 region has 12 residues. V shed 3 bases and J shed 4 bases, with 9 bases lying between them. Germline-derived CDR1 and CDR2 are SQVTM and ANQGSEA. The CDR3 is CSVDRRAYGYTF. The CDR3, as DNA: TGCAGCGTTGACCGGAGAGCCTATGGCTACACCTTC.

The V gene is TRBV29-1, the J gene TRBJ2-2; D remains ambiguous. The germline V and J ends were trimmed by 3 bases and 1 base, with 12 bases remaining between them. Per germline, CDR1 SQVTM and CDR2 ANQGSEA. CDR3 length: 15 amino acids. For the CDR3, the DNA is TGCAGCGTTGATGGCCCGGGTGTGAACACCGGGGAGCTGTTTTTT. Translated, it gives CSVDGPGVNTGELFF.